The 9 T cell receptor beta chains below come from one sample, sequenced in a study of CD8 T cells in ankylosing spondylitis. Via MiXCR, TCRdb re-called the 5' RACE reads, giving one row per CDR3 protein. Of 450,000 to 550,000 distinct CDR3 sequences listed, approximately 5% were seen once; the top ten hold 3.5%. Their antigens remain unidentified. Study-wide results and limits: One TCR beta motif, made up of under ten highly homologous variants, appeared characteristic of ankylosing spondylitis blood.

Input material: blood, either unsorted or a sorted T cell fraction (not recorded which). These receptors originate from a male donor with ankylosing spondylitis.

This clonotype occurred many times. V and J are TRBV20-1 and TRBJ1-5, with D unresolved. The CDR3 is 14 amino acids. Germline V gene lookup returns CDR1 DFQATT and CDR2 SNEGSKA (reference sequence). Trimming left V 1 base short and J 0 bases short, with 7 bases between. The DNA of the CDR3 is TGCAGTGCTAGAGGGCATCTTAGCAATCAGCCCCAGCATTTT. Protein sequence: CSARGHLSNQPQHF.

This clonotype has at least ten counts. The V and J genes are TRBV5-1 and TRBJ1-2; no reliable D call. The CDR3 loop spans 14 amino acids. V was trimmed by 0 bases and J by 8 bases, leaving 14 bases between them. Germline-derived CDR1 and CDR2 are SGHRS and YFSETQ. Written as DNA, the CDR3 is TGCGCCAGCAGCTTGGACCCTTGGGTTTACGGCTACACCTTC. Translated, it gives CASSLDPWVYGYTF.

With regard to this clonotype: Since a much larger clone is just one base distant, this may be a read error. It is likely a read error, because the conserved phenylalanine at the end of the CDR3 is missing. This chain links TRBV5-1 with TRBJ2-1; D is uncertain. The V and J ends lost 7 bases and 4 bases respectively, with 6 bases between them. This CDR3 region has 11 residues. The germline V gene encodes CDR1 SGHRS and CDR2 YFSETQ. The CDR3 reads CASALYNEQFY. The CDR3 DNA is TGCGCCAGCGCGCTTTACAATGAGCAGTTCTAC.

This clonotype was counted ten times or more. The chain couples TRBV18 to TRBJ2-1; D perhaps matches TRBD2 (5 bases). Germline values: CDR1 KGHSH, CDR2 LQKENI. There are 15 residues in the CDR3. The ends were cut back, 3 bases at V and 2 bases at J, with 11 bases in the middle. DNA of the CDR3: TGTGCCAGCTCACCCATGGCGACTACCTACAATGAGCAGTTCTTC. It is translated as CASSPMATTYNEQFF.

This clonotype showed up many times. The chain is built from TRBV7-2 and TRBJ2-3, with no clear D. This CDR3 contains 14 residues. The V gene's germline CDR1 is SGHTA and CDR2 FQGNSA. Trimming removed 2 bases at V and 4 bases at J, with 10 bases between. CDR3 residues: CASSLLVGPDTQYF. In nucleotides, the CDR3 is TGTGCCAGCAGCTTACTCGTTGGGCCAGATACGCAGTATTTT.

This clonotype was recorded at least ten times. V usage is TRBV7-8 and J usage is TRBJ1-2, with unresolved D. In germline, CDR1 is SGHVS, CDR2 FQNEAQ. The V end was cut by 1 base, the J end by 6 bases, with 9 bases between. This CDR3 spans 13 amino acids. The CDR3 spells CASSLGPLDGYTF. The CDR3 region has the DNA TGTGCCAGCAGCTTAGGTCCGCTGGATGGCTACACCTTC.

This clonotype was counted a few times. This chain joins TRBV10-3 and TRBJ2-2; no firm D call. Per germline, CDR1 ENHRY and CDR2 SYGVKD. The CDR3 runs to 12 residues. Trimming shortened V by 10 bases and J by 6 bases, and 12 bases separated the two germline ends. CDR3 residues: CATHGDAGELFF. Here the CDR3 DNA reads TGTGCCACCCATGGGGATGCCGGGGAGCTGTTTTTT.

Only a few counts were recorded for this clonotype. V is TRBV11-2 and J is TRBJ1-5; D is undetermined. The ends were cut back, 3 bases at V and 5 bases at J, with 17 bases in the middle. The V gene's germline CDR1 is SGHAT and CDR2 FQNNGV. The CDR3 runs to 16 residues. This CDR3 reads CASSLRSGDGYQPQHF. In DNA form, the CDR3 reads TGTGCCAGCAGCTTGAGATCCGGAGACGGATATCAGCCCCAGCATTTT.

This clonotype was picked up many times. J is TRBJ1-5 and V is TRBV18, with TRBD1 matching over 9 bases. The CDR3 consists of 17 residues. V trimming: 2 bases; J trimming: 5 bases; junction bases outside the gene matches: 10. Germline-derived CDR1 and CDR2 are KGHSH and LQKENI. CDR3 amino acids: CASSPNLQGANDQPQHF. The CDR3 DNA follows: TGTGCCAGCTCACCAAATTTACAGGGGGCGAACGATCAGCCCCAGCATTTT.